This T cell receptor beta chain was captured in a study of T-cell reconstitution after alpha-beta-depleted transplantation in children. This sample's TCRbeta library carried unique molecular identifier barcodes. TCRdb passed the PCR reads through MiXCR, listing each CDR3 protein once. The sample holds 65,000 to 85,000 distinct CDR3 sequences, around 9.9% seen once. CDR1 and CDR2 (germline): SGHVS, FNYEAQ. This CDR3 has 15 residues. The germline V and J ends were trimmed by 5 bases and 0 bases, with 14 bases remaining between them. The table lists this clonotype with many counts. Its antigen remains unknown. Study-level findings and limits: T-cell numbers and diversity, one year after transplant, stemmed largely from T cells that were newly produced. Several hundred expanded graft clones reportedly supplied alpha-beta T cells about two months after transplant. Day-60 TCRbeta diversity that was high in some patients was derived from surviving recipient T cells and thymic progenitors.

This chain connects TRBV7-6 to TRBJ2-7; no clear D gene. This sequence originates from a boy between 10 and 17 years old with acute myeloid leukemia, due to receive a stem cell transplant. Here the sequenced sample was PBMCs, taken before TCRalphabeta/CD19-depleted stem cell transplant. The CDR3, as DNA: TGTGCCAGCAGCCGAACCCCCGATTCCTCCTACGAGCAGTACTTC. Its translation: CASSRTPDSSYEQYF.